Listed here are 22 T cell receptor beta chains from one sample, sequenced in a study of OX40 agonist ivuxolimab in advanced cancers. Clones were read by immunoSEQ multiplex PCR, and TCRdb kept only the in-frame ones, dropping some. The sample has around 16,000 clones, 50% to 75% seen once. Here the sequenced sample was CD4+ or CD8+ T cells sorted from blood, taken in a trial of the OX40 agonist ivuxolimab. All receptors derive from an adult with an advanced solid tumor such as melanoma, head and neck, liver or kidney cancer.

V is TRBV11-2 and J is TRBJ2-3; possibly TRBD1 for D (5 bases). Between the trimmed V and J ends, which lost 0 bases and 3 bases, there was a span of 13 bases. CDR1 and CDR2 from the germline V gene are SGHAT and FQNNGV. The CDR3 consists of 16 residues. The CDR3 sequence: CASSLDTRGQTDTQYF. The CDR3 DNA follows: TGTGCCAGCAGCTTAGATACAAGGGGTCAGACAGATACGCAGTATTTT.

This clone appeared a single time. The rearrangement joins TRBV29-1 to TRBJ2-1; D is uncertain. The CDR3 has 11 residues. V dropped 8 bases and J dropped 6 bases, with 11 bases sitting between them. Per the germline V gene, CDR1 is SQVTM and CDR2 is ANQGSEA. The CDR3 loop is CSWRGPNEQFF. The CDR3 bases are TGCAGCTGGCGCGGCCCCAATGAGCAGTTCTTC.

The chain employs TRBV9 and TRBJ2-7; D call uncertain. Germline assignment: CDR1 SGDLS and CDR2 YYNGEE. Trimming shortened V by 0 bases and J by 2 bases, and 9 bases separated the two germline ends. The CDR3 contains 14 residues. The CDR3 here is CASSVGGFPYEQYF. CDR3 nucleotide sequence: TGTGCCAGCAGCGTAGGGGGATTCCCCTACGAGCAGTACTTC.

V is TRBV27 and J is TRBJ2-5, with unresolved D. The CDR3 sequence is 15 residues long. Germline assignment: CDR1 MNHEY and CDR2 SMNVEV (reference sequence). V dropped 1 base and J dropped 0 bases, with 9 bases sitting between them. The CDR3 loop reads CASSLWAEHQETQYF. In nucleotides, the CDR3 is TGTGCCAGCAGTTTATGGGCAGAGCACCAAGAGACCCAGTACTTC.

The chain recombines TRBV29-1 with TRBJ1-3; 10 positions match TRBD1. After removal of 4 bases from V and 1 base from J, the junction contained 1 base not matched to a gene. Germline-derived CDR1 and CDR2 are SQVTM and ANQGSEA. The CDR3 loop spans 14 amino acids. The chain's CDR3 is CSVVGQGSGNTIYF. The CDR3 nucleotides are TGCAGCGTTGTGGGACAGGGGTCTGGAAACACCATATATTTT. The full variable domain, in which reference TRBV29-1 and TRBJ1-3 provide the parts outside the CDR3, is SAVISQKPSRDICQRGTSLTIQCQVDSQVTMMFWYRQQPGQSLTLIATANQGSEATYESGFVIDKFPISRPNLTFSTLTVSNMSPEDSSIYLCSVVGQGSGNTIYFGEGSWLTVV.

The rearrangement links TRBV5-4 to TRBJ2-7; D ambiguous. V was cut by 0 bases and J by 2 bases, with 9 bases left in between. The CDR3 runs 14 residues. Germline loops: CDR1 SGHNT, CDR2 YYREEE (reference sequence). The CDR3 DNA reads TGTGCCAGCAGCTTGGGATCAGCGCCCTACGAGCAGTACTTC. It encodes CASSLGSAPYEQYF.

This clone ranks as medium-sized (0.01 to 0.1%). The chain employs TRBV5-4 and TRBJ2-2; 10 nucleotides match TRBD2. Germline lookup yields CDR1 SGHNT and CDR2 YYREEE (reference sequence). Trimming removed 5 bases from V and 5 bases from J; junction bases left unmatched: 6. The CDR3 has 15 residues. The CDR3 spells CASSSSGGPTGELFF. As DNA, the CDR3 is TGTGCCAGCAGTAGTAGCGGGGGGCCGACCGGGGAGCTGTTTTTT.

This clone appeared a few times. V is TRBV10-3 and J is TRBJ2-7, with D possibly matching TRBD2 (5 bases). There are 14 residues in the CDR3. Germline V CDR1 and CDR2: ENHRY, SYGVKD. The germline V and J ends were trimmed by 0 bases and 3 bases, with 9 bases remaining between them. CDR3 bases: TGTGCCATCAGTGAGTCGGGGAGTCTCTACGAGCAGTACTTC. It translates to CAISESGSLYEQYF.

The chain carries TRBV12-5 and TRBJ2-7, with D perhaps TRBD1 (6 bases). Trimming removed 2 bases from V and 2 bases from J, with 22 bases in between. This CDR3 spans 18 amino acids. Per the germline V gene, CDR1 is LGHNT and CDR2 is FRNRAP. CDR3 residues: CASGLTRTGTSFTYEQYF. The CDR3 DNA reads TGTGCTAGTGGTTTGACAAGGACCGGGACATCATTCACCTACGAGCAGTACTTC. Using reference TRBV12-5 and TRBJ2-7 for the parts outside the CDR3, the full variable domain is DARVTQTPRHKVTEMGQEVTMRCQPILGHNTVFWYRQTMMQGLELLAYFRNRAPLDDSGMPKDRFSAEMPDATLATLKIQPSEPRDSAVYFCASGLTRTGTSFTYEQYFGPGTRLTVT.

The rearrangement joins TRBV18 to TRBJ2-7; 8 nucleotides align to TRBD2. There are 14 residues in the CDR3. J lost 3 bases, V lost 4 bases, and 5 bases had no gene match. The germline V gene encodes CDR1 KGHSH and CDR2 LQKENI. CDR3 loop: CASSQPGLGYEQYF. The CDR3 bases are TGTGCCAGCTCACAACCGGGACTAGGCTACGAGCAGTACTTC.

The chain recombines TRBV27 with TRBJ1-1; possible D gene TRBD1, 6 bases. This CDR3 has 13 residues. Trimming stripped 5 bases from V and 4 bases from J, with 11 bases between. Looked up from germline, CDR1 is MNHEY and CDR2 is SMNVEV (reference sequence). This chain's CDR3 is CASSLGHFTEAFF. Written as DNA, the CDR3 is TGTGCCAGCAGTCTGGGACATTTCACTGAAGCTTTCTTT.

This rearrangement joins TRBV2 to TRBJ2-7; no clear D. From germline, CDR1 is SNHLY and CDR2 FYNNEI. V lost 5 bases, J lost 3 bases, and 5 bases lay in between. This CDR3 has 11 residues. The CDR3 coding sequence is TGTGCCAGCAGTCTAGGCTACGAGCAGTACTTC. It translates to CASSLGYEQYF.

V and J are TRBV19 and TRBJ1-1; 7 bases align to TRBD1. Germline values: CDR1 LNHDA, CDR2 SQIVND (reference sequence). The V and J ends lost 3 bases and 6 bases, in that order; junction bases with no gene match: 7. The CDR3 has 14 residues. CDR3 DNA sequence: TGTGCCAGTAGTATTGTTGCAGGGACAGCTGAAGCTTTCTTT. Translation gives CASSIVAGTAEAFF.

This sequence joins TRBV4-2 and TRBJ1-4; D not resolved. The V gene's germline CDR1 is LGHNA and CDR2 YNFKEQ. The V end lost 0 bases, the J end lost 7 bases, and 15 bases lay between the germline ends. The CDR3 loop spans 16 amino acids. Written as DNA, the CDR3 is TGTGCCAGCAGCCAAGACCAGAGCCCCCTGGCTGAAAAACTGTTTTTT. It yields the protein CASSQDQSPLAEKLFF.

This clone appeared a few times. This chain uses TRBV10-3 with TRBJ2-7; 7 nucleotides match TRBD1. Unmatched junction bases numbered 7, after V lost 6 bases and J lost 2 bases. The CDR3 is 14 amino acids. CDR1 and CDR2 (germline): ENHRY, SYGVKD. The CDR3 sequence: CAISYRDRTYEQYF. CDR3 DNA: TGTGCCATCAGCTACCGGGACAGAACCTACGAGCAGTACTTC.

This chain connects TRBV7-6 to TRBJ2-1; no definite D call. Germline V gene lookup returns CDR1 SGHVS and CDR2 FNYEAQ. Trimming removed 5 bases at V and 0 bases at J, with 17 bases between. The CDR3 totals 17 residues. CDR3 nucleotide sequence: TGTGCCAGCAGCCAGTCGTTAGGCGGATCCTCCTACAATGAGCAGTTCTTC. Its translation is CASSQSLGGSSYNEQFF.

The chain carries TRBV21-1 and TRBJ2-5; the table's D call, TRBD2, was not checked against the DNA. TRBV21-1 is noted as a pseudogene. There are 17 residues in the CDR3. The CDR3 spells CASSKERGSGGQETQYF. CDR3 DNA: TGTGCCAGCAGCAAAGAACGGGGTAGCGGGGGTCAAGAGACCCAGTACTTC.

Here the CDR3 DNA reads TGTGCCAGCAGTTACGGGGCAGCTCTTGGCACAGATACGCAGTATTTT. It encodes CASSYGAALGTDTQYF. The rearrangement uses TRBV6-5 and TRBJ2-3, with D possibly matching TRBD1 (5 bases). Germline lookup yields CDR1 MNHEY and CDR2 SVGAGI. With 2 bases removed from V and 1 base from J, the gap between germline ends came to 13 bases. The CDR3 totals 16 residues.

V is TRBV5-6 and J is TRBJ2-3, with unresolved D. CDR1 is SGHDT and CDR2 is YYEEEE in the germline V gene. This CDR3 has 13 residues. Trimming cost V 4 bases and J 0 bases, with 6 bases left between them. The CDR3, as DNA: TGTGCCAGCAGCCTTACTAGCACAGATACGCAGTATTTT. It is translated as CASSLTSTDTQYF.

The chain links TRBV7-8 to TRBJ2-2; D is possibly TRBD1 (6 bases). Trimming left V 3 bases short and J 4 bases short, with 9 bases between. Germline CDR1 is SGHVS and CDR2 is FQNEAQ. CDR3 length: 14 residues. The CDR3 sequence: CASSLTGPTGELFF. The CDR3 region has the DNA TGTGCCAGCAGCTTGACAGGACCCACCGGGGAGCTGTTTTTT.

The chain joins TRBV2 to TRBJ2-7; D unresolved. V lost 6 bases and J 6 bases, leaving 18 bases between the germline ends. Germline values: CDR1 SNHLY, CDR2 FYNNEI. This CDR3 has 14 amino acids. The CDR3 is CASSLEEVYFEQYF. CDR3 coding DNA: TGTGCCAGCAGCCTCGAAGAGGTCTATTTCGAGCAGTACTTC. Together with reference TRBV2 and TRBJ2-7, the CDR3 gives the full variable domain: EPEVTQTPSHQVTQMGQEVILRCVPISNHLYFYWYRQILGQKVEFLVSFYNNEISEKSEIFDDQFSVERPDGSNFTLKIRSTKLEDSAMYFCASSLEEVYFEQYFGPGTRLTVT.

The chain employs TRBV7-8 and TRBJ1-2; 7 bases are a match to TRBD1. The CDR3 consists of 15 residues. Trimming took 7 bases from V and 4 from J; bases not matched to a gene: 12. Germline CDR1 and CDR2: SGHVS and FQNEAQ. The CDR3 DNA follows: TGTGCCAGCACCCGGGGGCAGGGGGGCGGCTATGGCTACACCTTC. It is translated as CASTRGQGGGYGYTF.